This T cell receptor (beta chain) came from a study of response to subunit inactivated influenza vaccine (dated by TCRdb to 2017 to 2018). Study-wide context: To follow how T cells responded to a trivalent subunit inactivated influenza vaccine, the researchers relied on deep quantitative profiling of the T cell receptor repertoire.

The CDR3 measures 16 amino acids from cysteine to phenylalanine. Of all the DNA, just the CDR3 is kept, 48 bases in frame from base 1. Looking up the germline V gene yields CDR1 ENHRY and CDR2 SYGVKD. The junction shows trimming of 6 bases on V and 7 bases on J, and the gene matches do not reach 10 bases of it. Libraries were built with RT-PCR. These reads were obtained on an Illumina HiSeq 2500. TCRdb's own reprocessing of the public reads used fastp at Q25 and MiXCR and kept productive beta chains. Each CDR3 protein appears once, grouped with its most common genes and DNA. The sample table holds roughly 760,000 distinct CDR3 sequences, of which 21% were seen once. The biggest ten clones account for 9.5% to 13% of the sample. This clonotype was seen more than once but under ten times. Its binding antigen is unknown. No base qualities exist here, and no much larger clone lies one base off it. General study outcomes and caveats: According to the authors, only a limited number of new T cells may be recruited by each seasonal influenza vaccination.

The sequence was collected from a man aged 50 or older who received an inactivated influenza vaccine. Donor details come from another sample of the same person, matched by shared clones. The V and J genes are TRBV10-3 and TRBJ1-6; TRBD1 fits 9 bases in the junction. Sample: PBMCs from blood, taken 5 days after vaccination. The nucleotides are TGTGCCATCAGGGCCGGGACAGGGACAGGGAATTCACCCCTCCACTTT. The resulting protein is CAIRAGTGTGNSPLHF.